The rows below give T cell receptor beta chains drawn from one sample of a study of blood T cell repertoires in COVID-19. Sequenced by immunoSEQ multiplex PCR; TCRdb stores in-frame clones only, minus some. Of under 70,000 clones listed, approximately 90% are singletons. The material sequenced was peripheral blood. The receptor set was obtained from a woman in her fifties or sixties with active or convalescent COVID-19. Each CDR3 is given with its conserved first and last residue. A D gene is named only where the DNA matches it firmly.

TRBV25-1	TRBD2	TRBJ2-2	CASSRRTSHTGELFF
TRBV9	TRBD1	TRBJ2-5	CASSGTGQGLETQYF
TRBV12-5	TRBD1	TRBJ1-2	CASGLDRGLAGYTF
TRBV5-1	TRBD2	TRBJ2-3	CASRRAGETDTQYF
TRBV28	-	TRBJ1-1	CASSSIRGNTEAFF
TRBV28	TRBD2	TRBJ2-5	CASSPDLRKRTSGAVYF
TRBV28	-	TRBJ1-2	CASSPGFRTNNYGYTF
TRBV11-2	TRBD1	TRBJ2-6	CASRNYGTGSSGANVLTF
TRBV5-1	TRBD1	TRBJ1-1	CASGQVVGNTEAFF
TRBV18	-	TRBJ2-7	CASSLSGGIYEQYF